This T cell receptor beta chain was documented in a study of CXCR3-negative and CXCR3-positive naive CD8 T cells. Germline loops: CDR1 SEHNR, CDR2 FQNEAQ (reference sequence). This CDR3 is built from 14 residues. The study made its TRB cDNA libraries by 5' RACE, adding UMI labels. TCRdb reanalyzed the 5' RACE reads, giving one entry per CDR3 protein sequence and no DNA. Reported are about 56,000 distinct CDR3 sequences; the ten largest clones contain more than 20%. The TCR originated in a human donor in good health. Some clones in this sample may be carry-over from other donors' samples. The sequenced sample was memory CD8+ T cells from blood. The chain recombines TRBV7-9 with TRBJ2-1; with no DNA, the TCRdb D assignment of TRBD1 cannot be verified. This chain's CDR3 is CASSPPGTGNEQFF. The full variable domain, with the rest looked up from reference TRBV7-9 and TRBJ2-1, is DTGVSQNPRHKITKRGQNVTFRCDPISEHNRLYWYRQTLGQGPEFLTYFQNEAQLEKSRLLSDRFSAERPKGSFSTLEIQRTEQGDSAMYLCASSPPGTGNEQFFGPGTRLTVL.